Presented here are 22 T cell receptor beta chains from one specimen sequenced in a study of cytomegalovirus exposure and HLA in healthy donors. Vbeta (60) and Jbeta (13) primers were used in the PCR. Sequenced by immunoSEQ multiplex PCR; TCRdb stores in-frame clones only, minus some. The sample holds 150,000 to 200,000 clones; roughly 80% are singletons and the top ten take roughly 4.2%. Sequenced sample: PBMCs. The receptor set was obtained from a man aged 40-50 years in good health and CMV-seronegative.

This clone was observed a single time. The chain has TRBV11-2 and TRBJ1-2, with D perhaps matching TRBD1 (6 bases). Germline-derived CDR1 and CDR2 are SGHAT and FQNNGV. The V and J ends lost 5 bases and 8 bases respectively, with 12 bases between them. The CDR3 has 12 residues. The CDR3 coding sequence is TGTGCCAGCAGCGGGGGACAAGGCGGCTACACCTTC. It specifies CASSGGQGGYTF.

This CDR3 is CASSRDRNYEQYF. The CDR3 DNA sequence: TGCGCCAGCAGCAGGGACAGAAACTACGAGCAGTACTTC. The chain has TRBV4-1 and TRBJ2-7, with TRBD1 identical over 7 bases. Germline V CDR1 and CDR2: MGHRA, YSYEKL. V lost 5 bases, J lost 3 bases, and 4 bases stayed unmatched. This CDR3 region has 13 residues.

This chain uses TRBV29-1 with TRBJ1-1; 8 positions match TRBD1. This CDR3 contains 17 residues. The germline V gene has CDR1 SQVTM and CDR2 ANQGSEA. V was clipped by 1 base and J by 0 bases; unmatched bases: 10. CDR3 in amino acids: CSVEALRGLRMNTEAFF. The CDR3 DNA sequence: TGCAGCGTTGAAGCTCTCAGGGGGCTCCGCATGAACACTGAAGCTTTCTTT.

The chain has TRBV10-3 and TRBJ2-7; 8 bases are shared with TRBD2. V was pared by 3 bases and J by 3 bases, with 7 bases of the junction left unmatched. The length of the CDR3 is 15 residues. Germline CDR1 reads ENHRY; CDR2 reads SYGVKD. The CDR3 bases are TGTGCCATCAGTGATTTTGCGGGGGGACACTACGAGCAGTACTTC. Translation gives CAISDFAGGHYEQYF.

The chain employs TRBV29-1 and TRBJ1-2; 9 bases match TRBD1. The junction had 3 bases not matched to a gene; V was cut back by 6 bases and J by 4 bases. The length of the CDR3 is 12 residues. Germline V gene data show CDR1 as SQVTM and CDR2 as ANQGSEA. CDR3 sequence: CSVGTGPYGYTF. The CDR3 DNA sequence: TGCAGCGTCGGGACAGGGCCCTATGGCTACACCTTC.

Only a few counts were recorded for this clone. The CDR3 DNA reads as TGTGCCAGCAGTTGGACAGGACCCGAGCAGTACTTC. Protein: CASSWTGPEQYF. The rearrangement uses TRBV2 and TRBJ2-7; 7 bases are shared with TRBD1. CDR3 size: 12 residues. Germline V gene lookup returns CDR1 SNHLY and CDR2 FYNNEI. The ends lost 5 bases at V and 6 bases at J; junction bases unmatched: 4.

The CDR3 region is CASSQVPVSIRTNEKLFF. The CDR3 coding sequence is TGTGCCAGCAGCCAAGTACCCGTTTCGATCCGGACTAATGAAAAACTGTTTTTT. The chain links TRBV14 to TRBJ1-4; the D is unclear. This CDR3 comprises 18 residues. CDR1 is SGHDN and CDR2 is FVKESK in the germline V gene. The V end lost 1 base, the J end lost 2 bases, and 17 bases lay between the germline ends.

This sequence joins TRBV4-3 and TRBJ1-5; no definite D call. CDR1 is LGHNA, CDR2 YSLEER, per germline. Between the trimmed V and J ends, which lost 0 bases and 7 bases, there was a span of 7 bases. The CDR3 loop spans 13 amino acids. CDR3 bases: TGCGCCAGCAGCCAAGATTTCAGGCAGCCCCAGCATTTT. Translation gives CASSQDFRQPQHF.

This chain uses TRBV13 with TRBJ2-2; D not resolved. Germline CDR1 reads PRHDT; CDR2 reads FYEKMQ (reference sequence). This CDR3 contains 14 residues. Trimming shortened V by 2 bases and J by 2 bases, and 6 bases separated the two germline ends. CDR3 sequence reads: CASSLKLNTGELFF. The CDR3 coding sequence is TGTGCCAGCAGCTTAAAACTCAACACCGGGGAGCTGTTTTTT.

The chain combines TRBV5-5 with TRBJ1-6; 9 bases line up with TRBD1. This CDR3 contains 15 residues. Losses at the gene ends were 5 bases for V and 6 bases for J; bases not matched to a gene: 6. Germline CDR1 is SGHKS and CDR2 is YYEKEE (reference sequence). The CDR3 DNA reads TGTGCCAGCAGATTACAGGGGGCGCGTAATTCACCCCTCCACTTT. Translating it yields CASRLQGARNSPLHF.

The chain carries TRBV29-1 and TRBJ2-7; possible D gene TRBD1, 5 bases. Deletions cut 4 bases from V and 6 bases from J, with 10 bases between. The germline V gene encodes CDR1 SQVTM and CDR2 ANQGSEA. There are 11 residues in the CDR3. The CDR3 protein is CSVVRGGEQYF. In DNA form, the CDR3 reads TGCAGCGTTGTAAGGGGTGGCGAGCAGTACTTC.

Remarks on this clone: A junction end diverges from the germline sequence, so it may reflect a read error. This chain joins TRBV7-9 and TRBJ1-2, with TRBD1 identical over 8 bases. Germline CDR1 SEHNR, CDR2 FQNEAQ (reference sequence). The CDR3 runs to 10 residues. The chain's CDR3 is CSSRADRDTF. The CDR3 nucleotides are TGTTCCAGCAGGGCGGACAGGGACACCTTC.

CDR3 amino acids: CASSLSDRNSPLHF. In DNA form, the CDR3 reads TGTGCCAGCAGTTTGTCGGACAGGAATTCACCCCTCCACTTT. The rearrangement uses TRBV27 and TRBJ1-6, with TRBD1 matching 7 bases. CDR1 and CDR2 from the germline V gene are MNHEY and SMNVEV (reference sequence). This CDR3 has 14 residues. Losses at the gene ends were 3 bases for V and 7 bases for J; bases not matched to a gene: 3.

This clone was recorded once. V gene TRBV2 combines with J gene TRBJ2-7, with TRBD1 matching 8 bases. The CDR3 consists of 13 residues. Germline-derived CDR1 and CDR2 are SNHLY and FYNNEI. The V gene end was trimmed by 8 bases and the J gene end by 3 bases; junction bases not matched to a gene: 6. The CDR3 DNA reads as TGTGCCAGCCGGACAGGGCACAACTACGAGCAGTACTTC. It codes for CASRTGHNYEQYF. Together with reference TRBV2 and TRBJ2-7, the CDR3 gives the full variable domain: EPEVTQTPSHQVTQMGQEVILRCVPISNHLYFYWYRQILGQKVEFLVSFYNNEISEKSEIFDDQFSVERPDGSNFTLKIRSTKLEDSAMYFCASRTGHNYEQYFGPGTRLTVT.

This clone came up once. J is TRBJ2-7 and V is TRBV28, with D tentatively TRBD1 (5 bases). This CDR3 contains 15 residues. CDR1 is MDHEN, CDR2 SYDVKM, per germline. Trimming took off 6 bases at V and 3 bases at J, with 18 bases between the two ends. The CDR3: CASREDSRTIYEQYF. In nucleotides, the CDR3 is TGTGCCAGCAGGGAAGACAGCAGAACAATCTACGAGCAGTACTTC.

This clone appeared a few times. This sample includes further DNA sequences coding for the same CDR3. This chain uses TRBV9 with TRBJ2-7, with D tentatively TRBD1 (6 bases). V was trimmed by 3 bases and J by 4 bases, leaving 14 bases between them. Germline-derived CDR1 and CDR2 are SGDLS and YYNGEE. There are 14 residues in the CDR3. CDR3 sequence: CASSASGVGYEQYF. The CDR3 DNA reads TGTGCCAGCAGCGCGTCAGGGGTGGGATACGAGCAGTACTTC.

J is TRBJ2-7 and V is TRBV5-1; 8 bases line up with TRBD1. From germline, CDR1 is SGHRS and CDR2 YFSETQ. Germline trimming cut 0 bases from V and 0 bases from J; bases unmatched to any gene: 5. CDR3 size: 16 residues. The CDR3 is CASSLGTGISSYEQYF. In nucleotides, the CDR3 is TGCGCCAGCAGCTTGGGGACAGGGATAAGCTCCTACGAGCAGTACTTC. The full variable domain, in which reference TRBV5-1 and TRBJ2-7 provide the parts outside the CDR3, is KAGVTQTPRYLIKTRGQQVTLSCSPISGHRSVSWYQQTPGQGLQFLFEYFSETQRNKGNFPGRFSGRQFSNSRSEMNVSTLELGDSALYLCASSLGTGISSYEQYFGPGTRLTVT.

This chain connects TRBV7-9 to TRBJ1-5; 7 nucleotides line up with TRBD1. The CDR3 has 13 amino acids. CDR1 is SEHNR, CDR2 FQNEAQ, per germline (reference sequence). The V gene end was trimmed by 1 base and the J gene end by 7 bases; junction bases not matched to a gene: 1. CDR3 nucleotide sequence: TGTGCCAGCAGCTTAGAAGGGGGCCAGCCCCAGCATTTT. Translation: CASSLEGGQPQHF.

The chain carries TRBV5-1 and TRBJ2-5, with TRBD1 matching 8 bases. CDR1 is SGHRS and CDR2 is YFSETQ in the germline V gene. This CDR3 has 15 residues. Trimming at V came to 3 bases and at J to 1 base, leaving 5 bases not matched to a gene. The CDR3 DNA is TGCGCCAGCAGCTGGGGGGACAGGAGCCAAGAGACCCAGTACTTC. This encodes CASSWGDRSQETQYF.

The V and J genes are TRBV6-1 and TRBJ2-3; D is uncertain. The CDR3 covers 13 residues. The germline V gene encodes CDR1 MNHNS and CDR2 SASEGT. Trimming took off 1 base at V and 2 bases at J, with 4 bases between the two ends. The CDR3 DNA is TGTGCCAGCAGTGAAGTCTTCACAGATACGCAGTATTTT. Its translation is CASSEVFTDTQYF.

V gene TRBV27 combines with J gene TRBJ2-3; perhaps TRBD1 as D (5 bases). Germline CDR1 reads MNHEY; CDR2 reads SMNVEV (reference sequence). V was cut by 7 bases and J by 6 bases, with 8 bases left in between. CDR3 length: 11 residues. CDR3 residues: CASIGADTQYF. The DNA for the CDR3 is TGTGCCAGCATTGGGGCGGATACGCAGTATTTT.

The chain combines TRBV6-1 with TRBJ1-1; TRBD1 aligns across 8 bases. CDR3 length: 13 amino acids. V lost 8 bases and J lost 4; bases outside the gene matches: 6. CDR1 MNHNS and CDR2 SASEGT come from the germline V gene. The CDR3 sequence: CASRFRGLTEAFF. CDR3 nucleotide sequence: TGTGCCAGCCGGTTCAGGGGGCTCACTGAAGCTTTCTTT.